This T cell receptor (beta chain) was identified during a study of blood T cells in healthy people across ages. This clonotype was picked up a small number of times. The authors ran a second PCR of 7 to 11 cycles using a sample-barcoded 5' primer and a J-beta primer mix. TCRdb re-called the 5' RACE reads through MiXCR, storing one row per CDR3 protein. The sample yields 1.5 million to 2 million distinct CDR3 sequences, around 35% seen once. The V gene's germline CDR1 is GTSNPN and CDR2 SVGIG (reference sequence). Trimming left V 4 bases short and J 6 bases short, with 7 bases between. This CDR3 region has 11 residues.

The V and J genes are TRBV30 and TRBJ2-1; weak D call: TRBD1 (5 bases). The sequence came from a woman aged 30 to 39 in good health. Sequenced material: blood. CDR3 amino acids: CAWIRVNEQFF. DNA for the CDR3: TGTGCCTGGATCAGGGTCAATGAGCAGTTCTTC.